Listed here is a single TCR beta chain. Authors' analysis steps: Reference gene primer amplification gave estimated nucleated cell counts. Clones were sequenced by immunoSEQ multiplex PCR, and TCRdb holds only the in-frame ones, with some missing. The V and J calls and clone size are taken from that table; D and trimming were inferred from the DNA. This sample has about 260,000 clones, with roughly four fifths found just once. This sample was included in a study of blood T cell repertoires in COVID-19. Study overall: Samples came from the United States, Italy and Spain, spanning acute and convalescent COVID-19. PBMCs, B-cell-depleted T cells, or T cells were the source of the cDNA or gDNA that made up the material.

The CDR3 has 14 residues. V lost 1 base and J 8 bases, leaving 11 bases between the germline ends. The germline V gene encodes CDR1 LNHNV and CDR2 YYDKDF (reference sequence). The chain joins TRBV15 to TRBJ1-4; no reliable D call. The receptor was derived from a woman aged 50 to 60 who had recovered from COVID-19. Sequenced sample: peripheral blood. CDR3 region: CATSRVAHSEKLFF. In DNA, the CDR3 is TGTGCCACCAGCAGAGTGGCACATTCGGAAAAACTGTTTTTT.